This T cell receptor beta chain was profiled in a study of cytomegalovirus exposure and HLA in healthy donors. The CDR3 extends over 14 amino acids. Notes on the study in general: In all likelihood, a cluster of highly shared sequence variants was a sequencing artifact. Later, an analysis found that common viral pathogens appeared to be linked with several of the most significant clusters.

With 60 Vbeta and 13 Jbeta primers, the PCR was carried out. Assay: immunoSEQ multiplex PCR; the TCRdb copy retains only in-frame clones and omits some. The sample lists 120,000 or so clones, 60% to 80% occurring once. On this clone: Its specificity is not known.

The sequenced sample consisted of PBMCs. The origin of this receptor is a man aged 25 to 40 in good health and CMV-seronegative. The chain is built from TRBV12-2 and TRBJ1-2; the table assigns TRBD1, which was not confirmed against the DNA. TRBV12-2 is a listed pseudogene. The CDR3 DNA reads TGTGCAAGTCGCACCCGGGGACAGTTTAGTGGCTACACCTTC. Translation: CASRTRGQFSGYTF.